The rows below give T cell receptor beta chains drawn from one sample of a study of T cell responses to AZD1222 COVID-19 vaccine. The table came from immunoSEQ multiplex PCR; TCRdb's copy has only in-frame clones and leaves some out. The sample lists 210,000 or so clones, roughly 91% occurring once. The sequencing used peripheral blood, collected on day 0 of MenACWY control vaccination. These receptors were obtained from an adult in good health. CDR3s include the opening cysteine and the closing phenylalanine or tryptophan. D genes are given only for firm matches. The listing skips clone size in some rows; elsewhere it reads once, few, many or a size class.

clone size: -; D gene: -; V gene: TRBV21-1; J gene: TRBJ2-1; CDR3 length: 16; CDR3 protein: CASSAARDRVYNEQFF; CDR3 DNA: TGTGCCAGCAGCGCCGCGCGGGACAGGGTCTACAATGAGCAGTTCTTC
clone size: -; D gene: -; V gene: TRBV7-9; J gene: TRBJ2-2; CDR3 length: 13; CDR3 protein: CASSLDDRGELFF; CDR3 DNA: TGTGCCAGCAGCTTGGACGATCGCGGGGAGCTGTTTTTT
clone size: -; D gene: -; V gene: TRBV19; J gene: TRBJ1-2; CDR3 length: 15; CDR3 protein: CASSIDAQRGYGYTF; CDR3 DNA: TGTGCCAGTAGTATAGACGCACAAAGGGGCTATGGCTACACCTTC
clone size: -; D gene: -; V gene: TRBV14; J gene: TRBJ2-5; CDR3 length: 16; CDR3 protein: CASSQERRAGTETQYF; CDR3 DNA: TGTGCCAGCAGCCAAGAAAGGAGGGCCGGTACGGAGACCCAGTACTTC
clone size: once; D gene: TRBD2; V gene: TRBV10-3; J gene: TRBJ2-3; CDR3 length: 16; CDR3 protein: CAISDKRGASTDTQYF; CDR3 DNA: TGTGCCATCAGTGACAAGCGGGGGGCAAGCACAGATACGCAGTATTTT
clone size: -; D gene: -; V gene: TRBV15; J gene: TRBJ2-1; CDR3 length: 14; CDR3 protein: CATSRARVTNEQFF; CDR3 DNA: TGTGCCACCAGTAGGGCCAGGGTCACCAATGAGCAGTTCTTC
clone size: -; D gene: -; V gene: TRBV28; J gene: TRBJ2-7; CDR3 length: 13; CDR3 protein: CASSPGQSYEQYF; CDR3 DNA: TGTGCCAGCAGTCCCGGACAGTCCTACGAGCAGTACTTC
clone size: -; D gene: -; V gene: TRBV11-2; J gene: TRBJ2-1; CDR3 length: 13; CDR3 protein: CASSPGTYNEQFF; CDR3 DNA: TGTGCCAGCAGCCCCGGCACCTACAATGAGCAGTTCTTC
clone size: -; D gene: -; V gene: TRBV18; J gene: TRBJ1-1; CDR3 length: 14; CDR3 protein: CASSPGATNTEAFF; CDR3 DNA: TGTGCCAGCTCACCGGGGGCGACCAACACTGAAGCTTTCTTT
clone size: -; D gene: -; V gene: TRBV6-2/TRBV6-3; J gene: TRBJ1-2; CDR3 length: 12; CDR3 protein: CASSYSAYGYTF; CDR3 DNA: TGTGCCAGCAGTTACTCGGCCTATGGCTACACCTTC
clone size: -; D gene: TRBD1; V gene: TRBV18; J gene: TRBJ2-7; CDR3 length: 16; CDR3 protein: CASSPFAGTGMHEQYF; CDR3 DNA: TGTGCCAGCTCACCATTCGCCGGGACAGGGATGCACGAGCAGTACTTC
clone size: -; D gene: TRBD1; V gene: TRBV19; J gene: TRBJ1-4; CDR3 length: 17; CDR3 protein: CASSPGQGGGINEKLFF; CDR3 DNA: TGTGCCAGTAGTCCCGGACAGGGAGGAGGAATTAATGAAAAACTGTTTTTT
clone size: -; D gene: TRBD1; V gene: TRBV30; J gene: TRBJ1-3; CDR3 length: 20; CDR3 protein: CAWSVPRTGGVLAAGNTIYF; CDR3 DNA: TGTGCCTGGAGTGTACCAAGGACAGGGGGAGTTTTGGCGGCTGGAAACACCATATATTTT
clone size: -; D gene: -; V gene: TRBV3-1/TRBV3-2; J gene: TRBJ1-1; CDR3 length: 14; CDR3 protein: CASSLTGTSAEAFF; CDR3 DNA: TGTGCCAGCAGCCTGACCGGGACTTCGGCTGAAGCTTTCTTT
clone size: -; D gene: -; V gene: TRBV11-1; J gene: TRBJ1-1; CDR3 length: 14; CDR3 protein: CASSLRGGNTEAFF; CDR3 DNA: TGTGCCAGCAGCTTACGTGGGGGGAACACTGAAGCTTTCTTT
clone size: -; D gene: TRBD1; V gene: TRBV27; J gene: TRBJ2-7; CDR3 length: 16; CDR3 protein: CASSLSGTGVSYEQYF; CDR3 DNA: TGTGCCAGCAGTTTATCGGGGACAGGGGTCTCCTACGAGCAGTACTTC
clone size: few; D gene: -; V gene: TRBV10-3; J gene: TRBJ1-1; CDR3 length: 13; CDR3 protein: CAISAYRATEAFF; CDR3 DNA: TGTGCCATCAGTGCCTACAGGGCCACTGAAGCTTTCTTT
clone size: -; D gene: -; V gene: TRBV11-2; J gene: TRBJ2-7; CDR3 length: 15; CDR3 protein: CASSLDVAASYEQYF; CDR3 DNA: TGTGCCAGCAGCTTAGATGTTGCCGCCAGCTACGAGCAGTACTTC
clone size: -; D gene: -; V gene: TRBV4-1; J gene: TRBJ2-2; CDR3 length: 14; CDR3 protein: CASSQSNPSGELFF; CDR3 DNA: TGCGCCAGCAGCCAATCCAACCCGTCCGGGGAGCTGTTTTTT
clone size: -; D gene: -; V gene: TRBV27; J gene: TRBJ1-1; CDR3 length: 13; CDR3 protein: CASSLSGPTEAFF; CDR3 DNA: TGTGCCAGCAGTTTATCAGGGCCCACTGAAGCTTTCTTT
clone size: -; D gene: -; V gene: TRBV6-5; J gene: TRBJ1-3; CDR3 length: 15; CDR3 protein: CASSYRGAAGNTIYF; CDR3 DNA: TGTGCCAGCAGTTACAGGGGGGCTGCGGGAAACACCATATATTTT
clone size: -; D gene: -; V gene: TRBV18; J gene: TRBJ2-5; CDR3 length: 13; CDR3 protein: CASSPGYQETQYF; CDR3 DNA: TGTGCCAGCTCACCGGGGTACCAAGAGACCCAGTACTTC
clone size: -; D gene: -; V gene: TRBV9; J gene: TRBJ1-2; CDR3 length: 12; CDR3 protein: CASSLQGSGYTF; CDR3 DNA: TGTGCCAGCAGCCTTCAGGGCAGTGGCTACACCTTC
clone size: -; D gene: TRBD1; V gene: TRBV30; J gene: TRBJ2-1; CDR3 length: 12; CDR3 protein: CASLTGGDEQFF; CDR3 DNA: TGTGCCTCCCTGACAGGGGGGGATGAGCAGTTCTTC
clone size: once; D gene: -; V gene: TRBV6-5; J gene: TRBJ2-2; CDR3 length: 14; CDR3 protein: CASNGLDNTGELFF; CDR3 DNA: TGTGCCAGCAACGGGCTAGACAACACCGGGGAGCTGTTTTTT
clone size: -; D gene: -; V gene: TRBV6-5; J gene: TRBJ1-5; CDR3 length: 13; CDR3 protein: CASSLALDQPQHF; CDR3 DNA: TGTGCCAGCAGCCTAGCTTTAGATCAGCCCCAGCATTTT
clone size: -; D gene: -; V gene: TRBV6-6; J gene: TRBJ2-3; CDR3 length: 15; CDR3 protein: CASSYSTRGKDTQYF; CDR3 DNA: TGTGCCAGCAGTTACTCGACCAGGGGTAAAGATACGCAGTATTTT
clone size: -; D gene: -; V gene: TRBV3-1/TRBV3-2; J gene: TRBJ1-1; CDR3 length: 14; CDR3 protein: CASSRASTNTEAFF; CDR3 DNA: TGTGCCAGCAGTCGGGCCTCAACGAACACTGAAGCTTTCTTT
clone size: once; D gene: -; V gene: TRBV28; J gene: TRBJ2-1; CDR3 length: 15; CDR3 protein: CASSFDSGFGNEQFF; CDR3 DNA: TGTGCCAGCAGTTTTGATTCCGGGTTCGGGAATGAGCAGTTCTTC
clone size: -; D gene: -; V gene: TRBV7-2; J gene: TRBJ1-2; CDR3 length: 13; CDR3 protein: CASSLGLSYGYTF; CDR3 DNA: TGTGCCAGCAGCTTAGGGCTTTCCTATGGCTACACCTTC
clone size: once; D gene: -; V gene: TRBV18; J gene: TRBJ2-7; CDR3 length: 14; CDR3 protein: CASSPSRHGHEQYF; CDR3 DNA: TGTGCCAGCTCACCATCTAGACACGGGCACGAGCAGTACTTC
clone size: -; D gene: -; V gene: TRBV12-3/TRBV12-4; J gene: TRBJ1-2; CDR3 length: 13; CDR3 protein: CASSLSNGRGYTF; CDR3 DNA: TGTGCCAGCAGTTTATCAAACGGGCGGGGCTACACCTTC
clone size: -; D gene: TRBD1; V gene: TRBV5-1; J gene: TRBJ1-1; CDR3 length: 17; CDR3 protein: CASRRGDPGTGNTEAFF; CDR3 DNA: TGCGCCAGCAGAAGGGGAGATCCCGGGACAGGGAACACTGAAGCTTTCTTT
clone size: -; D gene: -; V gene: TRBV5-1; J gene: TRBJ2-1; CDR3 length: 12; CDR3 protein: CASRDPSNTQFF; CDR3 DNA: TGCGCCAGCAGGGACCCTTCGAACACGCAGTTCTTC
clone size: once; D gene: -; V gene: TRBV3-1/TRBV3-2; J gene: TRBJ1-4; CDR3 length: 13; CDR3 protein: CASSQVPNEKLFF; CDR3 DNA: TGTGCCAGCAGCCAAGTACCAAATGAAAAACTGTTTTTT
clone size: -; D gene: -; V gene: TRBV7-9; J gene: TRBJ1-1; CDR3 length: 14; CDR3 protein: CASSPLRGNTEAFF; CDR3 DNA: TGTGCCAGCAGCCCGCTTCGAGGGAACACTGAAGCTTTCTTT
clone size: -; D gene: -; V gene: TRBV18; J gene: TRBJ1-5; CDR3 length: 16; CDR3 protein: CASSPLLNGVGQPQHF; CDR3 DNA: TGTGCCAGCTCACCGCTATTAAATGGTGTTGGTCAGCCCCAGCATTTT
clone size: -; D gene: -; V gene: TRBV7-6; J gene: TRBJ2-7; CDR3 length: 17; CDR3 protein: CASSGGVGGAYSYEQYF; CDR3 DNA: TGTGCCAGCAGCGGAGGGGTGGGCGGGGCATACTCCTACGAGCAGTACTTC
clone size: -; D gene: TRBD1; V gene: TRBV7-2; J gene: TRBJ1-3; CDR3 length: 17; CDR3 protein: CASSSQGHRGSGNTIYF; CDR3 DNA: TGTGCCAGCAGCTCCCAGGGGCACAGGGGCTCTGGAAACACCATATATTTT
clone size: -; D gene: -; V gene: TRBV11-2; J gene: TRBJ2-1; CDR3 length: 13; CDR3 protein: CASSLDHLNEQFF; CDR3 DNA: TGTGCCAGCAGCTTAGATCACCTCAATGAGCAGTTCTTC
clone size: -; D gene: TRBD2; V gene: TRBV6-4; J gene: TRBJ2-2; CDR3 length: 16; CDR3 protein: CASSDASGGPSGELFF; CDR3 DNA: TGTGCCAGCAGTGACGCTAGCGGGGGCCCCTCCGGGGAGCTGTTTTTT
clone size: -; D gene: -; V gene: TRBV12-3/TRBV12-4; J gene: TRBJ2-3; CDR3 length: 13; CDR3 protein: CASRRDRRDTQYF; CDR3 DNA: TGTGCCAGCAGGCGCGACAGAAGAGATACGCAGTATTTT
clone size: -; D gene: -; V gene: TRBV4-2; J gene: TRBJ2-7; CDR3 length: 15; CDR3 protein: CASSLDRGEGDEQYF; CDR3 DNA: TGTGCCAGCAGCCTGGACCGGGGGGAGGGGGACGAGCAGTACTTC
clone size: -; D gene: TRBD1; V gene: TRBV7-2; J gene: TRBJ1-4; CDR3 length: 14; CDR3 protein: CASSPDRGDEKLFF; CDR3 DNA: TGTGCCAGCAGCCCCGACAGGGGGGATGAAAAACTGTTTTTT
clone size: -; D gene: -; V gene: TRBV30; J gene: TRBJ1-1; CDR3 length: 11; CDR3 protein: CASLGGTEAFF; CDR3 DNA: TGTGCCTCATTGGGAGGAACTGAAGCTTTCTTT
clone size: -; D gene: -; V gene: TRBV6-5; J gene: TRBJ1-5; CDR3 length: 15; CDR3 protein: CASSYDYLGNQPQHF; CDR3 DNA: TGTGCCAGCAGTTATGACTACCTCGGCAATCAGCCCCAGCATTTT
clone size: -; D gene: TRBD1; V gene: TRBV30; J gene: TRBJ1-3; CDR3 length: 14; CDR3 protein: CAWRQGMWGNTIYF; CDR3 DNA: TGTGCCTGGCGACAGGGGATGTGGGGAAACACCATATATTTT